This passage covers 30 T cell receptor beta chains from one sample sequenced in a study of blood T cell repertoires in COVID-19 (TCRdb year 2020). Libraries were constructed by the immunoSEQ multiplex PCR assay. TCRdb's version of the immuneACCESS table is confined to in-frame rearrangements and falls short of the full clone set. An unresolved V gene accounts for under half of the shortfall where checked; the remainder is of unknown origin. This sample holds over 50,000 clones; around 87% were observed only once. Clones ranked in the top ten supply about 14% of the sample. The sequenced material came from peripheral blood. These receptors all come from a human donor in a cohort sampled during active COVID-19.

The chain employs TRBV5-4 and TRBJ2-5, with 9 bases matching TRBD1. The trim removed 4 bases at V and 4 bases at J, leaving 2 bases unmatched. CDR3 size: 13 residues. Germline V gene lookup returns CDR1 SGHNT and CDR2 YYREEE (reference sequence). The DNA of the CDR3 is TGTGCCAGCAGCGACAGGGGGGCAGAGACCCAGTACTTC. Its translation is CASSDRGAETQYF.

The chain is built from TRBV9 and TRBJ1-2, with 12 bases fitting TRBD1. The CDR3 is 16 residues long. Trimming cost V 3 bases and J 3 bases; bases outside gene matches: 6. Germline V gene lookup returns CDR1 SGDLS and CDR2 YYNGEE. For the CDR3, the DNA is TGTGCCAGCAGCGGCCTGGGACAGGGGGCTGACTATGGCTACACCTTC. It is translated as CASSGLGQGADYGYTF. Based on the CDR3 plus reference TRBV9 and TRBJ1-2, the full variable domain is DSGVTQTPKHLITATGQRVTLRCSPRSGDLSVYWYQQSLDQGLQFLIQYYNGEERAKGNILERFSAQQFPDLHSELNLSSLELGDSALYFCASSGLGQGADYGYTFGSGTRLTVV.

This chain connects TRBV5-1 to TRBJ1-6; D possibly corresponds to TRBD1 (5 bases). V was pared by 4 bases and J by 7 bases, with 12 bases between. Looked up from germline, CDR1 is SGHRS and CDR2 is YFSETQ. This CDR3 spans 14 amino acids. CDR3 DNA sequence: TGCGCCAGCAGCAGGGGTGGAGGGAATTCACCCCTCCACTTT. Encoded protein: CASSRGGGNSPLHF.

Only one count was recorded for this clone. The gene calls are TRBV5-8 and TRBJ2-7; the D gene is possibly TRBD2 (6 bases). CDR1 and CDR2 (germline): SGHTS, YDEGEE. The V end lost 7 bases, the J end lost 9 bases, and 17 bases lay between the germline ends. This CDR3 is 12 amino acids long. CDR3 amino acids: CASSRGILAQYF. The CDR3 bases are TGTGCCAGCTCCCGGGGGATCCTCGCGCAGTACTTC.

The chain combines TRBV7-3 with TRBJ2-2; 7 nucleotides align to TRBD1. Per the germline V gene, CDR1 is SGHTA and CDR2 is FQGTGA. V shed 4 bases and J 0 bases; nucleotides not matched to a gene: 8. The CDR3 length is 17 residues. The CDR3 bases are TGTGCCAGCAGCTCCGCCAGACAGGGTTCGAACACCGGGGAGCTGTTTTTT. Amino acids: CASSSARQGSNTGELFF.

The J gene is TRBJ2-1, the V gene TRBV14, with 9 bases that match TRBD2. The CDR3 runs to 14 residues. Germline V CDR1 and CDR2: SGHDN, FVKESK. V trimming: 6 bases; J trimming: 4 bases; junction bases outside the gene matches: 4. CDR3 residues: CASSRLAAYNEQFF. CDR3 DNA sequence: TGTGCCAGCAGTCGACTAGCGGCATACAATGAGCAGTTCTTC.

The CDR3 region has the DNA TGTGCCAGCACCGGGGGGCTAGCGGGGACCCAGTACTTC. It codes for CASTGGLAGTQYF. The rearrangement uses TRBV7-6 and TRBJ2-5; 8 bases line up with TRBD2. The CDR3 runs 13 residues. The V gene end was trimmed by 7 bases and the J gene end by 7 bases; junction bases not matched to a gene: 8. CDR1 and CDR2 from the germline V gene are SGHVS and FNYEAQ.

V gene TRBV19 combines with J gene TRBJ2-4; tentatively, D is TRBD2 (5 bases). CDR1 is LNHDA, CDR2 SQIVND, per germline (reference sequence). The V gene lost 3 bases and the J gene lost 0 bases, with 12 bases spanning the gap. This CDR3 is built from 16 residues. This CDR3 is CASSMEAILAKNIQYF. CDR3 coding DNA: TGTGCCAGTAGTATGGAGGCGATTTTAGCCAAAAACATTCAGTACTTC.

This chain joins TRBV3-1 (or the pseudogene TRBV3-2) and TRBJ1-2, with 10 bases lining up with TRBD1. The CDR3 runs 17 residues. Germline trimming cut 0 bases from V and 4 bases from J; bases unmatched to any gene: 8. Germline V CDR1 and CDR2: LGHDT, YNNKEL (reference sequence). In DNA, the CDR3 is TGTGCCAGCAGCCAAGAAAACCCGGGACAGGGGACCTATGGCTACACCTTC. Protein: CASSQENPGQGTYGYTF.

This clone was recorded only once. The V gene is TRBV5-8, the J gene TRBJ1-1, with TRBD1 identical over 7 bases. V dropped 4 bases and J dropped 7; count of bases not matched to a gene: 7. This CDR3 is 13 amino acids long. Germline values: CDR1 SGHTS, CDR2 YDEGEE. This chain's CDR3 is CASSPDRDREAFF. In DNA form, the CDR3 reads TGTGCCAGCAGCCCTGACAGGGACCGTGAAGCTTTCTTT.

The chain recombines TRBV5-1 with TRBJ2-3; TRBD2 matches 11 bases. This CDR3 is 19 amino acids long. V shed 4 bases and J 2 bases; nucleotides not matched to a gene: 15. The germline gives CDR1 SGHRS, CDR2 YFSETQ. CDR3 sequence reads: CASSQIPGTSGRDTDTQYF. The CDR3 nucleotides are TGCGCCAGCAGCCAAATCCCCGGTACTAGCGGGAGAGACACAGATACGCAGTATTTT.

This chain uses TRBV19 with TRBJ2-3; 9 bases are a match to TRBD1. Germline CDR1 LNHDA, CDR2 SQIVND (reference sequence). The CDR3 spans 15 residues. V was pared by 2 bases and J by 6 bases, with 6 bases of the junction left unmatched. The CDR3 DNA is TGTGCCAGTAGTATAAATGGACAGGGGATGGATACGCAGTATTTT. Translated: CASSINGQGMDTQYF.

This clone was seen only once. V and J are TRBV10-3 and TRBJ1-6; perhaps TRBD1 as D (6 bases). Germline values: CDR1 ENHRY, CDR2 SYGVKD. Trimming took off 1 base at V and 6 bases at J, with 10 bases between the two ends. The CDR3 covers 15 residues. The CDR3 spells CAISELSGANSPLHF. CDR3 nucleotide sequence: TGTGCCATCAGTGAGTTGTCAGGGGCTAATTCACCCCTCCACTTT.

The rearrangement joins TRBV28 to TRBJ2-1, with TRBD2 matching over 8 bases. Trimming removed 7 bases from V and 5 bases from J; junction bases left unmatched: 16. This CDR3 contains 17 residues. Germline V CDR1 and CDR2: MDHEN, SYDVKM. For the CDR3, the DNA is TGTGCCAGCACCCTCAGACAGATCTCACTAGCGGACAATGAGCAGTTCTTC. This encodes CASTLRQISLADNEQFF.

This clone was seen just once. As DNA, the CDR3 is TGCGCCAGCAGCTCTTCAGGGTTCCTAGCCAAAAACATTCAGTACTTC. Amino acid sequence: CASSSSGFLAKNIQYF. J is TRBJ2-4 and V is TRBV5-1; D might be TRBD1 (5 bases). Germline V gene sequence: CDR1 SGHRS, CDR2 YFSETQ. Trimming shortened V by 3 bases and J by 0 bases, and 13 bases separated the two germline ends. CDR3 length equals 16 residues.

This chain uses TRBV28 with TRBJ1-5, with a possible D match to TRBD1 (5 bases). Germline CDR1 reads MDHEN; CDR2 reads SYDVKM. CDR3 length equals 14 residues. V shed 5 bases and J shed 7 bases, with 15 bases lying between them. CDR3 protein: CASSPLGQGQPQHF. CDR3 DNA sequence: TGTGCCAGCAGTCCCCTGGGGCAGGGACAGCCCCAGCATTTT.

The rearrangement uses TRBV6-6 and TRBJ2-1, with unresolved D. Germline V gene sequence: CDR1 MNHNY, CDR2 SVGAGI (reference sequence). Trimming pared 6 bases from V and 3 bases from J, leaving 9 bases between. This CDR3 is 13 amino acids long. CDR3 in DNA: TGTGCCAGCAGCCTCCAGGTCTACAATGAGCAGTTCTTC. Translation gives CASSLQVYNEQFF.

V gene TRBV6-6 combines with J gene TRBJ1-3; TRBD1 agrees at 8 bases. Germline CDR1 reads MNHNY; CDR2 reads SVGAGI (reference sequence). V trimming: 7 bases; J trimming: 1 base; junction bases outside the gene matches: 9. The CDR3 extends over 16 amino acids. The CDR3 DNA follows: TGTGCCAGCACCTCAAGGGACAGGAGTTCTGGAAACACCATATATTTT. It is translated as CASTSRDRSSGNTIYF.

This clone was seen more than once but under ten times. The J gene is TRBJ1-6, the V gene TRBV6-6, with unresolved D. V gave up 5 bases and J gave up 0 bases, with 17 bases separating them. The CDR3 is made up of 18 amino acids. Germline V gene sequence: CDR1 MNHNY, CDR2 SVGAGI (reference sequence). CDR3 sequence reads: CASSRRTSGSSYNSPLHF. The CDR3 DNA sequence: TGTGCCAGCAGTCGACGTACCAGCGGGAGCTCCTATAATTCACCCCTCCACTTT.

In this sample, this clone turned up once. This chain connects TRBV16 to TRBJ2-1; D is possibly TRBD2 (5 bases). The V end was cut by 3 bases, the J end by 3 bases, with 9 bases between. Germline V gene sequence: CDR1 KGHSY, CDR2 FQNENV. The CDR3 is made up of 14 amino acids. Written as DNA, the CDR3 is TGTGCCAGCAGCCATGCCGGGAACTACAATGAGCAGTTCTTC. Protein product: CASSHAGNYNEQFF.

CDR3 residues: CASSPGEGAYYGYTF. CDR3 DNA: TGTGCCAGCTCGCCGGGAGAGGGGGCCTACTATGGCTACACCTTC. The chain uses TRBV18 and TRBJ1-2; 7 bases are a match to TRBD1. The CDR3 totals 15 residues. Germline trimming cut 6 bases from V and 3 bases from J; bases unmatched to any gene: 10. From germline, CDR1 is KGHSH and CDR2 LQKENI.

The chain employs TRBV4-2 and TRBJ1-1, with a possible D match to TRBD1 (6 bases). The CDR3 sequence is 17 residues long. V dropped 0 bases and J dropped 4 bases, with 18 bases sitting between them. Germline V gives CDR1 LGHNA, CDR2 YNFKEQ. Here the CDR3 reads CASSQDPGAGVFTEAFF. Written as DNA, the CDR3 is TGTGCCAGCAGCCAAGACCCAGGGGCCGGGGTGTTCACTGAAGCTTTCTTT.

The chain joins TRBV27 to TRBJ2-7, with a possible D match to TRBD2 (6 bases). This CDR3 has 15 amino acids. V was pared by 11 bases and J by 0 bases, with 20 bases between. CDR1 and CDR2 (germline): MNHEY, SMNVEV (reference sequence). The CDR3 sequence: CASKLVADYSYEQYF. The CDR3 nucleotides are TGTGCCTCAAAGTTAGTGGCGGACTACTCCTACGAGCAGTACTTC.

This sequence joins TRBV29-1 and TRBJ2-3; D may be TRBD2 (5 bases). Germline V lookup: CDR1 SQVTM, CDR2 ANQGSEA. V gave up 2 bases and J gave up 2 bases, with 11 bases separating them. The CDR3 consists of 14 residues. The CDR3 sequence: CSVETGSPTDTQYF. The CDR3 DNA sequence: TGCAGCGTTGAAACGGGATCTCCCACAGATACGCAGTATTTT.

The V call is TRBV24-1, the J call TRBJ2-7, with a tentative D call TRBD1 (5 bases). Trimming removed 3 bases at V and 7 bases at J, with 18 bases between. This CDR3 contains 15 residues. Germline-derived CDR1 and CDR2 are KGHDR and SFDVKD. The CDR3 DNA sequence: TGTGCCACCAGTGATAGCCAATCTGGGGCAAGGGAGCAGTACTTC. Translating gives CATSDSQSGAREQYF.

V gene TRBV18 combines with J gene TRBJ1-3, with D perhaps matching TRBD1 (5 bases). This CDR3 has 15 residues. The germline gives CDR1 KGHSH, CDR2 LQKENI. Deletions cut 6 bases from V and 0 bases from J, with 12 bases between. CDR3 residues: CASSGLTVSGNTIYF. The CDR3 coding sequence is TGTGCCAGCTCGGGGTTGACAGTCTCTGGAAACACCATATATTTT.

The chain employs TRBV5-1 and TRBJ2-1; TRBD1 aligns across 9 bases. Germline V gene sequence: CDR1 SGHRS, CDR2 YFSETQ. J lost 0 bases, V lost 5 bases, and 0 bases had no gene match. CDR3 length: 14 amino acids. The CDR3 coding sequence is TGCGCCAGCAGGACAGGGGGCTCCTACAATGAGCAGTTCTTC. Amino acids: CASRTGGSYNEQFF.

DNA for the CDR3: TGCGCCAGCAGCTTGGGAACAGGGAGTCAGCCCCAGCATTTT. This encodes CASSLGTGSQPQHF. The V and J genes are TRBV5-1 and TRBJ1-5; D perhaps matches TRBD1 (6 bases). Trimming took 0 bases from V and 6 from J, leaving 10 bases between them. The CDR3 has 14 residues. Germline V CDR1 and CDR2: SGHRS, YFSETQ. The whole variable domain, filled in from reference TRBV5-1 and TRBJ1-5, reads KAGVTQTPRYLIKTRGQQVTLSCSPISGHRSVSWYQQTPGQGLQFLFEYFSETQRNKGNFPGRFSGRQFSNSRSEMNVSTLELGDSALYLCASSLGTGSQPQHFGDGTRLSIL.

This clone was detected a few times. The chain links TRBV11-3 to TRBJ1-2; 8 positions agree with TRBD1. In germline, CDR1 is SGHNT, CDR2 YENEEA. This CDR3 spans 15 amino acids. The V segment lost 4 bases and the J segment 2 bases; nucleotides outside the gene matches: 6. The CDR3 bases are TGTGCCAGCAGCTCCCGGACAGGGTGGAACTATGGCTACACCTTC. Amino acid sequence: CASSSRTGWNYGYTF. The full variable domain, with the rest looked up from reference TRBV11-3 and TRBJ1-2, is EAGVVQSPRYKIIEKKQPVAFWCNPISGHNTLYWYLQNLGQGPELLIRYENEEAVDDSQLPKDRFSAERLKGVDSTLKIQPAELGDSAVYLCASSSRTGWNYGYTFGSGTRLTVV.

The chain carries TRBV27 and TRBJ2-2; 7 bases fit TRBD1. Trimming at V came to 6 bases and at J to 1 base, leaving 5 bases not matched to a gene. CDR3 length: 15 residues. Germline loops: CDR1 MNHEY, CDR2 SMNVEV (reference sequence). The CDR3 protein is CASSPDRVNTGELFF. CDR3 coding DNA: TGTGCCAGCAGCCCTGACAGGGTGAACACCGGGGAGCTGTTTTTT.